Each of the 5 T cell receptor beta chains below was sequenced from the same sample in a study of T cell responses to AZD1222 COVID-19 vaccine. Assay: immunoSEQ multiplex PCR; the TCRdb copy retains only in-frame clones and omits some. The sample holds approximately 70,000 clones, roughly 75% seen once. Sequences were derived from peripheral blood, sampled 28 days after the second AZD1222 dose. Source of these receptors: an adult who received the AZD1222 COVID-19 vaccine.

V gene TRBV5-1 combines with J gene TRBJ1-3; D gene unclear. There are 16 residues in the CDR3. V lost 4 bases and J 0 bases, leaving 14 bases between the germline ends. Germline CDR1 reads SGHRS; CDR2 reads YFSETQ. In nucleotides, the CDR3 is TGCGCCAGCAGCCTTTCCTCTCGAGGCTCTGGAAACACCATATATTTT. It translates to CASSLSSRGSGNTIYF.

This chain links TRBV10-1 with TRBJ2-5; the D gene could be TRBD1 or TRBD2 (6 bases each). This CDR3 contains 13 residues. V lost 8 bases and J lost 1, with 11 bases in between. Looked up from germline, CDR1 is WNHNN and CDR2 is SYGVQD (reference sequence). The CDR3 DNA sequence: TGCGCCAGCGGAGGGACATCCCAAGAGACCCAGTACTTC. This gives the protein CASGGTSQETQYF.

This clone was recorded once. The chain is built from TRBV3-1 (or the pseudogene TRBV3-2) and TRBJ2-1; TRBD2 matches 11 bases. This CDR3 comprises 14 residues. J was trimmed by 7 bases and V by 3 bases; bases with no gene match: 2. Germline loops: CDR1 LGHDT, CDR2 YNNKEL (reference sequence). CDR3 sequence: CASSHLAGGNEQFF. As DNA, the CDR3 is TGTGCCAGCAGCCATCTAGCGGGAGGTAATGAGCAGTTCTTC.

This clone was counted a single time. V is TRBV24-1 and J is TRBJ2-3, with a weak D call TRBD2 (5 bases). V gave up 0 bases and J gave up 1 base, with 7 bases separating them. This CDR3 contains 15 residues. Germline CDR1 reads KGHDR; CDR2 reads SFDVKD. The CDR3 sequence: CATSDLQAGTDTQYF. Written as DNA, the CDR3 is TGTGCCACCAGTGATTTGCAAGCGGGCACAGATACGCAGTATTTT.

This clone was counted once. This chain uses TRBV3-1 (or the pseudogene TRBV3-2) with TRBJ2-7; the D gene could be TRBD1 or TRBD2 (6 bases each). V dropped 0 bases and J dropped 7 bases, with 16 bases sitting between them. Germline CDR1 and CDR2: LGHDT and YNNKEL (reference sequence). The length of the CDR3 is 15 residues. The chain's CDR3 is CASSQDTGARGEQYF. The CDR3 DNA sequence: TGTGCCAGCAGCCAAGATACGGGGGCTAGAGGTGAGCAGTACTTC.